In this sample, the clone carrying this T cell receptor (beta chain) turned up once. Its antigen is currently unknown. These data come from a study of T cell responses to AZD1222 COVID-19 vaccine. Points from the study as a whole: Nearly half of spike-specific TCRs reportedly go after variant regions that carry no mutations. It should be noted that donors were predominantly white British and more often female, and clonal diversity was possibly underestimated.

V lost 4 bases, J lost 5 bases, and 8 bases stayed unmatched. The CDR3 has 15 amino acids. Germline assignment: CDR1 SGHDT and CDR2 YYEEEE. Assay: immunoSEQ multiplex PCR; the TCRdb copy retains only in-frame clones and omits some. The table has under 150,000 clones, roughly 92% seen once. The sequences come from peripheral blood, collected 28 days after the second AZD1222 dose. The clonotype comes from an adult who received the AZD1222 COVID-19 vaccine. V usage is TRBV5-6 and J usage is TRBJ2-7; 11 bases align to TRBD1. CDR3 sequence reads: CASSTSGTGGHEQYF. DNA for the CDR3: TGTGCCAGCAGCACCTCCGGGACAGGGGGGCACGAGCAGTACTTC.